This is a list of T cell receptor beta chains from one sample in a study of blood T cell repertoires in COVID-19. Some clones are missing from TCRdb's copy, which holds only in-frame ones; the method was immunoSEQ multiplex PCR. Among 140,000 or so clones listed, about 77% were seen once. Sequenced input: peripheral blood. Receptors originate from a man between 60 and 75 years old with acute or convalescent COVID-19. Each CDR3 is given with its conserved first and last residue. A D gene is named only where the DNA matches it firmly. Not all rows give a size; the values are once, few, many and, for expanded clones, a class.

TRBJ1-2,TRBV12-3/TRBV12-4,.,.,CASSLRRTSSF,TGTGCCAGCAGTTTAAGACGGACTAGCTCCTTC
TRBJ2-7,TRBV21-1,few,.,CASSKVRASRYEQYF,TGTGCCAGCAGCAAAGTTAGGGCTAGCAGGTACGAGCAGTACTTC
TRBJ1-2,TRBV27,.,.,CASSLTGSYGYTF,TGTGCCAGCAGTCTAACAGGGAGCTATGGCTACACCTTC
TRBJ2-3,TRBV6-4,.,TRBD2,CASSPRGLAGTDTQYF,TGTGCCAGCAGTCCTAGAGGACTAGCGGGCACAGATACGCAGTATTTT
TRBJ2-2,TRBV9,.,TRBD1,CASSPRDRGRRNTGELFF,TGTGCCAGCAGCCCCCGGGACAGGGGGCGACGAAACACCGGGGAGCTGTTTTTT
TRBJ1-1,TRBV6-5,few,.,CASSTDILGNTEAFF,TGTGCCAGCAGTACCGACATCTTGGGGAACACTGAAGCTTTCTTT
TRBJ1-5,TRBV28,.,.,CASSFDQPQHF,TGTGCCAGCAGTTTCGATCAGCCCCAGCATTTT
TRBJ2-1,TRBV11-2,.,TRBD1,CASSFGTGSYNEQFF,TGTGCCAGCAGCTTCGGGACAGGGTCCTACAATGAGCAGTTCTTC
TRBJ2-7,TRBV5-1,few,TRBD2,CASSLAGSGTSEQYF,TGCGCCAGCAGCTTGGCCGGTAGCGGGACATCCGAGCAGTACTTC
TRBJ2-7,TRBV9,few,.,CASSVGQGNSYEQYF,TGTGCCAGCAGCGTAGGTCAGGGTAACTCCTACGAGCAGTACTTC
TRBJ1-5,TRBV5-6,few,.,CASSLGQSHQPQHF,TGTGCCAGCAGCTTGGGACAGTCCCATCAGCCCCAGCATTTT
TRBJ1-1,TRBV7-9,once,.,CASSLYSSGTEAFF,TGTGCCAGCAGCTTATATAGTAGCGGCACTGAAGCTTTCTTT
TRBJ1-2,TRBV7-9,.,.,CASSSSTVIVSGYTF,TGTGCCAGCAGCTCCTCGACTGTCATAGTGTCTGGCTACACCTTC